This passage covers 8 T cell receptor beta chains from one sample sequenced in a study of CD8+ T cells in alopecia areata. The sequencing template was cDNA reverse transcribed from extracted RNA. Assay used: immunoSEQ multiplex PCR; TCRdb lists only in-frame clones, some missing. Found here are 95,000 to 150,000 clones, 47% of them singletons; the top ten hold over 9.5%. Sequenced sample: NKG2D-low CD8+ T cells sorted from blood. The receptor set was obtained from a human donor with alopecia areata.

This clone occurred many times. V and J are TRBV19 and TRBJ2-1; tentative D call: TRBD1 (5 bases). V was clipped by 4 bases and J by 0 bases, with 10 bases between them. CDR3 length: 15 residues. Germline V lookup: CDR1 LNHDA, CDR2 SQIVND (reference sequence). CDR3 protein: CASSTLDSSYNEQFF. The CDR3, as DNA: TGTGCCAGTAGTACTCTCGACAGCTCCTACAATGAGCAGTTCTTC.

V usage is TRBV28 and J usage is TRBJ2-7, with D possibly matching TRBD2 (5 bases). V gave up 9 bases and J gave up 6 bases, with 15 bases separating them. This CDR3 spans 12 amino acids. CDR1 and CDR2 from the germline V gene are MDHEN and SYDVKM. The CDR3 DNA follows: TGTGCCAGAGCTCCGGGGTACCTCGAGCAGTACTTC. Protein sequence: CARAPGYLEQYF.

Only a few counts were recorded for this clone. This chain uses TRBV29-1 with TRBJ1-2, with TRBD1 as a possible D gene (5 bases). V lost 5 bases and J lost 6, with 7 bases in between. The CDR3 is made up of 10 amino acids. Looked up from germline, CDR1 is SQVTM and CDR2 is ANQGSEA. CDR3 in amino acids: CSVSRDGYTF. The CDR3 DNA reads TGCAGCGTTTCCAGGGATGGCTACACCTTC.

This clone was counted a few times. The rearrangement joins TRBV29-1 to TRBJ2-2; D unclear. The CDR3 contains 13 residues. The V end lost 4 bases, the J end lost 7 bases, and 13 bases lay between the germline ends. Germline V gene lookup returns CDR1 SQVTM and CDR2 ANQGSEA. CDR3 in DNA: TGCAGCGTTGGGGATGGGGTTATCGGGGAGCTGTTTTTT. Its protein product is CSVGDGVIGELFF.

J is TRBJ2-5 and V is TRBV7-2; D unresolved. CDR1 SGHTA and CDR2 FQGNSA come from the germline V gene. V lost 2 bases and J 4 bases, leaving 8 bases between the germline ends. There are 13 residues in the CDR3. In nucleotides, the CDR3 is TGTGCCAGCAGCTTACGAGAGGTAGAGACCCAGTACTTC. Translation gives CASSLREVETQYF.

This clone occurred a few times. V usage is TRBV29-1 and J usage is TRBJ2-7; tentative D call: TRBD1 (6 bases). Germline loops: CDR1 SQVTM, CDR2 ANQGSEA. V shed 3 bases and J shed 3 bases, with 9 bases lying between them. The CDR3 length is 12 residues. CDR3 residues: CSVEEDSYEQYF. The CDR3 coding sequence is TGCAGCGTTGAGGAGGACAGCTACGAGCAGTACTTC.

The chain links TRBV29-1 to TRBJ1-1; possible D gene TRBD1, 5 bases. CDR1 and CDR2 from the germline V gene are SQVTM and ANQGSEA. The CDR3 consists of 14 residues. V lost 5 bases, J lost 0 bases, and 13 bases lay in between. DNA of the CDR3: TGCAGCGTTCAAGGGGAGGGAATGAACACTGAAGCTTTCTTT. Translation gives CSVQGEGMNTEAFF.

This clone was counted between two and nine times. This sequence joins TRBV29-1 and TRBJ2-1; D remains unclear. The CDR3 consists of 12 residues. V was pared by 4 bases and J by 4 bases, with 8 bases between. Germline CDR1 SQVTM, CDR2 ANQGSEA. Here the CDR3 DNA reads TGCAGCGTTGGGGCTCCATACAATGAGCAGTTCTTC. Translating it yields CSVGAPYNEQFF.